This T cell receptor (beta chain) stems from a study of blood T cell repertoires in COVID-19 (TCRdb year 2020). Regarding the study in general: Samples covering the acute and convalescent phases of COVID-19 were provided by collaborators in the United States, Italy and Spain. The material from the prospective study consisted of cDNA or gDNA derived from T cells, B-cell-depleted T cells, or PBMCs. The dataset comprised deeply sampled blood TCRbeta repertoires from subjects exposed to, actively infected with, or recovered from COVID-19. The repertoires were released in a freely available public database intended as a resource for research on the immune response to SARS-CoV-2. The samples were drawn from the first 160 participants of the ongoing ImmuneRACE study and from 1,254 subjects provided by 6 global collaborators. Sample metadata almost always included a de-identified subject ID, COVID-19 status, age in years and sex. Where available, HLA class I and class II types were obtained from metadata supplied by the sample provider rather than from assay-based typing. Broad study findings and their caveats: Clinical and demographic metadata were provided uncurated, with the amount varying by source and participant.

CDR1 and CDR2, looked up from the germline V gene, are MDHEN and SYDVKM. From cysteine to phenylalanine, the CDR3 is 14 amino acids long. The CDR3 DNA has 42 bases and is translated from base 1. V was cut back by 2 bases and J by 14 bases, leaving a gap of 16 bases between them. In the prospective study, participants were roughly 18 to 90 years old, resided in fewer than 25 geographic areas of the United States, and were enrolled through a virtual design. Cohort assignment in the prospective study relied on participant-reported clinical history from a screening survey and a study questionnaire. Recovered participants in ImmuneRACE Cohort 3 were defined as having two consecutive negative NP/OP PCR tests, clearance from a healthcare professional, or resolution of symptoms. Mobile phlebotomists in the prospective study collected whole blood, serum and a nasopharyngeal or oropharyngeal swab from every participant. Additional blood draws and questionnaires over an approximately two-month period could optionally be provided by prospective study participants. Before DNA extraction, prospective study blood samples were shipped either frozen or at room temperature.

The immunoSEQ Assay, a bias-controlled multiplex PCR, was used to amplify TCRbeta CDR3 regions from genomic DNA. Processing in the source paper ran as follows. The number of nucleated cells in each sample was estimated by amplification of reference gene primers within the assay. Sequence reads were collapsed and filtered to measure the absolute abundance of every unique TCRbeta CDR3 rearrangement. For each sample, productive Simpson clonality was calculated as the square root of Simpson's diversity index over productive rearrangements. In its TCRdb copy, this immuneACCESS table keeps in-frame sequences only and misses some clones. Where compared with another copy, unresolved V genes explain less than half of these, and the others have no known cause. Clonal size and the V and J genes are those of that table, whereas D and trimming came from the DNA. The sample table contains approximately 300,000 clones; only one count was recorded for about 92% of them. Jointly, the top ten make up about 18% of the sample.

Regarding this clone: Its antigen is still unknown. No per-base quality is available; no much larger clone lies one base away.

Recombination connected TRBV28 to TRBJ1-6; D gene: possibly TRBD1, on 6 matching bases. The sequencing sample was made of PBMCs or T cells enriched from blood (not recorded which). The receptor was derived from a woman between 25 and 40 years old who had recovered from COVID-19. The CDR3 in this case is CASSLAGEGVALHF. The sequenced DNA is TGTGCCAGCAGTTTAGCAGGGGAGGGGGTGGCCCTCCACTTT. Extended through the reference TRBV28 and TRBJ1-6 proteins, this CDR3 yields the full variable domain: DVKVTQSSRYLVKRTGEKVFLECVQDMDHENMFWYRQDPGLGLRLIYFSYDVKMKEKGDIPEGYSVSREKKERFSLILESASTNQTSMYLCASSLAGEGVALHFGNGTRLTVT.